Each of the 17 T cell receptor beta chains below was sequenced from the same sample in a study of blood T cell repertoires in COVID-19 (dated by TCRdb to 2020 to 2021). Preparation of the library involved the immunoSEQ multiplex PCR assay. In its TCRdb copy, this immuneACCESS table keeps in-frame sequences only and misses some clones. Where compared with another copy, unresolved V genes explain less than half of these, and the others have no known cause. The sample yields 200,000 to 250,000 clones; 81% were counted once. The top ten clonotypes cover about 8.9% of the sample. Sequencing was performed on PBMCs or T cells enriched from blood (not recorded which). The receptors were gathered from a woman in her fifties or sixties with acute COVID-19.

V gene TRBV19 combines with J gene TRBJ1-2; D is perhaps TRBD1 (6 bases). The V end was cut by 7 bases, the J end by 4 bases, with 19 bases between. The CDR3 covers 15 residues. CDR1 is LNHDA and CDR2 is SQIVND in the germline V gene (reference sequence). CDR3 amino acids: CASTEVAGATYGYTF. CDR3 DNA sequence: TGTGCCAGTACCGAGGTGGCAGGGGCTACCTATGGCTACACCTTC.

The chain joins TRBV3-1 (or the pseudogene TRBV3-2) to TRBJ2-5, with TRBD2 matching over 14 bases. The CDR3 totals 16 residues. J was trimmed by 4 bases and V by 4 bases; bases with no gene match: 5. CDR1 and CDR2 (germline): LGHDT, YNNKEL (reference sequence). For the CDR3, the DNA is TGTGCCAGCAGCCGCCGGACTAGCGGGAGGTCAGAGACCCAGTACTTC. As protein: CASSRRTSGRSETQYF.

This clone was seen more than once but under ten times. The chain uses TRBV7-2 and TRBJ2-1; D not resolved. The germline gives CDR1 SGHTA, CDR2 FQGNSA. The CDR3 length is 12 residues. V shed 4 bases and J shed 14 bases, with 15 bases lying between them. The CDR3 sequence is CASSSDLRGEFF. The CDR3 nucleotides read TGTGCCAGCAGCTCCGACCTTAGAGGCGAGTTCTTC.

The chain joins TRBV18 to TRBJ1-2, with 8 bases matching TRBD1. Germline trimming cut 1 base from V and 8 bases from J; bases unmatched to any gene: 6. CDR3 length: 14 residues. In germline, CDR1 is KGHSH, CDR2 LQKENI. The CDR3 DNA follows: TGTGCCAGCTCACCACGCCAGGGGGCTGGAGGCTACACCTTC. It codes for CASSPRQGAGGYTF.

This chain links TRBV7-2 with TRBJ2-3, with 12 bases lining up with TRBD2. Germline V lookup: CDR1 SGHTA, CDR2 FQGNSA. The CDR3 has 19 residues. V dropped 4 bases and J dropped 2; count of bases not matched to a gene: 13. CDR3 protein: CASSYRHDGLAGLTDTQYF. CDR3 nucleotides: TGTGCCAGCAGCTACCGCCACGATGGACTAGCGGGGCTCACAGATACGCAGTATTTT. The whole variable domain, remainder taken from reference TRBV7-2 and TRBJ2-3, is GAGVSQSPSNKVTEKGKDVELRCDPISGHTALYWYRQSLGQGLEFLIYFQGNSAPDKSGLPSDRFSAERTGGSVSTLTIQRTQQEDSAVYLCASSYRHDGLAGLTDTQYFGPGTRLTVL.

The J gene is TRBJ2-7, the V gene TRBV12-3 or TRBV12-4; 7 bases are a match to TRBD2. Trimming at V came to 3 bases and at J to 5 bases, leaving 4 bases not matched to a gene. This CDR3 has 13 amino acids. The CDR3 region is CASSFREANEQYF. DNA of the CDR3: TGTGCCAGCAGTTTTCGGGAGGCTAACGAGCAGTACTTC.

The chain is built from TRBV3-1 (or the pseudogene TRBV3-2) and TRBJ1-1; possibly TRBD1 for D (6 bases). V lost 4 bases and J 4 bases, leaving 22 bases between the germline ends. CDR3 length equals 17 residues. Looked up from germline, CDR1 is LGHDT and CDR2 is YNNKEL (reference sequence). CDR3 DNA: TGTGCCAGCAGCCTCAATTCCCAGGGGCGATTTGTCACTGAAGCTTTCTTT. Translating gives CASSLNSQGRFVTEAFF.

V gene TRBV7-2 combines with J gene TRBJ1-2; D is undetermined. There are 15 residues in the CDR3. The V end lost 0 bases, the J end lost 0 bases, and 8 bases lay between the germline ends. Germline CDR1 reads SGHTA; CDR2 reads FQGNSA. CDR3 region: CASSLAERTNYGYTF. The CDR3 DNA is TGTGCCAGCAGCTTAGCGGAGAGAACTAACTATGGCTACACCTTC. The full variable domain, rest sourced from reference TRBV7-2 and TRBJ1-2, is GAGVSQSPSNKVTEKGKDVELRCDPISGHTALYWYRQSLGQGLEFLIYFQGNSAPDKSGLPSDRFSAERTGGSVSTLTIQRTQQEDSAVYLCASSLAERTNYGYTFGSGTRLTVV.

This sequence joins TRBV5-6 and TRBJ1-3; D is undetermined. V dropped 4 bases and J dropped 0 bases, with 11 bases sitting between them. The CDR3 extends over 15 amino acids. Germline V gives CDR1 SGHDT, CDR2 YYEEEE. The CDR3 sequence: CASSLRHFSGNTIYF. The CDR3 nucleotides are TGTGCCAGCAGCCTCCGCCACTTCTCTGGAAACACCATATATTTT.

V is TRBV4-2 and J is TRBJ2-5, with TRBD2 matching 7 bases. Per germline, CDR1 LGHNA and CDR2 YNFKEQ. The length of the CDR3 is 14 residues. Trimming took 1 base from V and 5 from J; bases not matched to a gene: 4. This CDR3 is CASSQAVGGETQYF. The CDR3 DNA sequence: TGTGCCAGCAGCCAAGCCGTCGGGGGGGAGACCCAGTACTTC.

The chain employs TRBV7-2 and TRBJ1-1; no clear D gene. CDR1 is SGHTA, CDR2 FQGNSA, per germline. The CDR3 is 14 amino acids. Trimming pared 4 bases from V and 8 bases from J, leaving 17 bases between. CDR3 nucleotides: TGTGCCAGCAGCTCTGGCCCGCTTTCGGGGGAAGCTTTCTTT. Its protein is CASSSGPLSGEAFF.

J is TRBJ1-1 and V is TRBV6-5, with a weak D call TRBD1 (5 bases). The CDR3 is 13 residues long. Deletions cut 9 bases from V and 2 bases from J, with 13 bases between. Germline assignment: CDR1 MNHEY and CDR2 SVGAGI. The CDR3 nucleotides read TGTGCCAGTACCCTTGACAGAAACACTGAAGCTTTCTTT. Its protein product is CASTLDRNTEAFF.

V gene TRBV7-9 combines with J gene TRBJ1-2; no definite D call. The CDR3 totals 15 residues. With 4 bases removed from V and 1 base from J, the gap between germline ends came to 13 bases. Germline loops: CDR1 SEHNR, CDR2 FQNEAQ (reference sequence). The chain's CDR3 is CASSSERVINYGYTF. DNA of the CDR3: TGTGCCAGCAGCTCCGAGAGGGTGATTAACTATGGCTACACCTTC.

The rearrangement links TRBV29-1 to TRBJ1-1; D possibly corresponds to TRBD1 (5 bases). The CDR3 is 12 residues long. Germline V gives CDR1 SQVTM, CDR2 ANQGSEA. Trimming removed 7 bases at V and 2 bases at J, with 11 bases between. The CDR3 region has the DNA TGCAGCGCGACAGTACTTAACACTGAAGCTTTCTTT. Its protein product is CSATVLNTEAFF.

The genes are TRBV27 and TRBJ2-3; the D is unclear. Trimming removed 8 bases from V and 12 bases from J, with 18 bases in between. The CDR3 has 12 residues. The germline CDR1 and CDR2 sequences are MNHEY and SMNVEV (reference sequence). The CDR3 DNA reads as TGTGCCAGCCCTCGCGGCGTGGAAGATCAGTATTTT. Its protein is CASPRGVEDQYF.

CDR3 region: CASSPLEGWVDGYTF. DNA for the CDR3: TGTGCCAGCAGCCCCCTGGAGGGGTGGGTCGATGGCTACACCTTC. The V call is TRBV5-6, the J call TRBJ1-2, with D perhaps matching TRBD1 (5 bases). Between the trimmed V and J ends, which lost 4 bases and 6 bases, there was a span of 19 bases. This CDR3 comprises 15 residues. Germline V lookup: CDR1 SGHDT, CDR2 YYEEEE.

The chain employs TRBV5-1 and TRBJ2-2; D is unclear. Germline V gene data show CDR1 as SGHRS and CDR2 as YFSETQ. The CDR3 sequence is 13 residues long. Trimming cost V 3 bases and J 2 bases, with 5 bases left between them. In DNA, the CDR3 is TGCGCCAGCAGCTCAGAAAACACCGGGGAGCTGTTTTTT. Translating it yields CASSSENTGELFF.